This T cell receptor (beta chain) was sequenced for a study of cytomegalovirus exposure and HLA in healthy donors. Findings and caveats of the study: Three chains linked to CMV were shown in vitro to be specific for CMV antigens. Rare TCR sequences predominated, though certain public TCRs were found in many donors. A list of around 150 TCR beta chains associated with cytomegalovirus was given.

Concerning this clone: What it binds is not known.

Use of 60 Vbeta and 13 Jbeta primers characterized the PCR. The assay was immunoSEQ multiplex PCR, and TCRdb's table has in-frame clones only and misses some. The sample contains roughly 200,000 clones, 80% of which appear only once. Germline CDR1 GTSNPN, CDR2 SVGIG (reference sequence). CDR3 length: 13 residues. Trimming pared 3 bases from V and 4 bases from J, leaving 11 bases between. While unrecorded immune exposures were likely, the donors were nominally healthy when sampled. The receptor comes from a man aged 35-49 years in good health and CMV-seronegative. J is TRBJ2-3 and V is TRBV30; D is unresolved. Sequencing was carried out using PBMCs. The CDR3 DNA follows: TGTGCCTGGAGAAAGCAGGTTTCAGATACGCAGTATTTT. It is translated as CAWRKQVSDTQYF.